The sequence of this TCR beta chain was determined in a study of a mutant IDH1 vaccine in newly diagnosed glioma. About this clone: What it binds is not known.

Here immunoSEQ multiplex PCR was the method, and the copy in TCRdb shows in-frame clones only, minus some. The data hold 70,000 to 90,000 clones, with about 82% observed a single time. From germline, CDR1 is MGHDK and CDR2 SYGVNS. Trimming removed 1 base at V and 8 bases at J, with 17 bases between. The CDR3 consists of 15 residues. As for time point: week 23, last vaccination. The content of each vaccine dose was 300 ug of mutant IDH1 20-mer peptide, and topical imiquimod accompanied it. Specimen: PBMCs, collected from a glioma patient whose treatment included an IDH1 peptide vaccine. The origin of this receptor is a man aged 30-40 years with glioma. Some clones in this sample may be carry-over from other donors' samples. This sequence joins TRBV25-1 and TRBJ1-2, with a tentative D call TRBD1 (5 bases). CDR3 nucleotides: TGTGCCAGCAGTGAATGGGGGGGGAACGTACTCGGCTACACCTTC. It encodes CASSEWGGNVLGYTF.